Presented here are 6 T cell receptor beta chains from one specimen sequenced in a study of T-cell reconstitution after alpha-beta-depleted transplantation in children. As it was prepared, the TCRbeta library received unique molecular identifiers. TCRdb re-called the PCR reads through MiXCR, storing one row per CDR3 protein. Here the sample spans 200,000 to 250,000 distinct CDR3 sequences, 6.6% being singletons. The starting material was PBMCs, obtained before TCRalphabeta/CD19-depleted stem cell transplant. These receptors all come from a boy between 2 and 10 years old with acute lymphoblastic leukemia, due to receive a stem cell transplant.

Many counts were recorded for this clonotype. The chain couples TRBV15 to TRBJ2-2; D is unresolved. The CDR3 runs 17 residues. V was pared by 0 bases and J by 3 bases, with 14 bases between. Looked up from germline, CDR1 is LNHNV and CDR2 is YYDKDF (reference sequence). The CDR3 nucleotides are TGTGCCACCAGCAGAGATGGCGAGACTGGATACACCGGGGAGCTGTTTTTT. Translation gives CATSRDGETGYTGELFF.

This chain joins TRBV12-3 or TRBV12-4 and TRBJ2-3; D possibly uses TRBD1 or TRBD2 (5 bases each). The V gene lost 3 bases and the J gene lost 4 bases, with 14 bases spanning the gap. The CDR3 runs 15 residues. CDR3 loop: CASSFEGRGADTQYF. CDR3 coding DNA: TGTGCCAGCAGTTTCGAGGGACGAGGGGCAGATACGCAGTATTTT.

This clonotype was seen many times. The rearrangement links TRBV2 to TRBJ2-1, with D perhaps TRBD1 (6 bases). The V gene's germline CDR1 is SNHLY and CDR2 FYNNEI. V was clipped by 4 bases and J by 8 bases, with 15 bases between them. The CDR3 sequence is 14 residues long. The CDR3 here is CASSGTVGGDEQFF. As DNA, the CDR3 is TGTGCCAGCAGTGGGACAGTCGGAGGTGATGAGCAGTTCTTC. The full variable domain, its missing parts supplied by reference TRBV2 and TRBJ2-1, is EPEVTQTPSHQVTQMGQEVILRCVPISNHLYFYWYRQILGQKVEFLVSFYNNEISEKSEIFDDQFSVERPDGSNFTLKIRSTKLEDSAMYFCASSGTVGGDEQFFGPGTRLTVL.

This clonotype was counted ten times or more. This chain uses TRBV5-4 with TRBJ2-5; TRBD1 matches at 10 bases. The CDR3 loop spans 15 amino acids. Germline CDR1 is SGHNT and CDR2 is YYREEE (reference sequence). The V and J ends lost 5 bases and 2 bases, in that order; junction bases with no gene match: 6. CDR3 nucleotides: TGTGCCAGCAGACGAGACAGGGGGCCTCAAGAGACCCAGTACTTC. This translates into CASRRDRGPQETQYF.

This sequence joins TRBV2 and TRBJ2-1, with TRBD2 as a possible D gene (5 bases). CDR1 and CDR2 (germline): SNHLY, FYNNEI. CDR3 length: 14 residues. Trimming took off 1 base at V and 9 bases at J, with 13 bases between the two ends. CDR3 nucleotides: TGTGCCAGCAGTGAAGTTGGGTCAGAGGGTGAGCAGTTCTTC. It encodes CASSEVGSEGEQFF.

In regard to this clonotype: This sequence may be a read error, since a much larger clone differs from it by one base. This sequence joins TRBV7-6 and TRBJ1-2; TRBD1 might be the D (5 bases). The germline CDR1 and CDR2 sequences are SGHVS and FNYEAQ. V dropped 6 bases and J dropped 3 bases, with 11 bases sitting between them. This CDR3 has 13 residues. The CDR3 region has the DNA TGTGCCAGCAGGGCCGGGACCGACTATGGCTACACCTTC. It encodes CASRAGTDYGYTF.